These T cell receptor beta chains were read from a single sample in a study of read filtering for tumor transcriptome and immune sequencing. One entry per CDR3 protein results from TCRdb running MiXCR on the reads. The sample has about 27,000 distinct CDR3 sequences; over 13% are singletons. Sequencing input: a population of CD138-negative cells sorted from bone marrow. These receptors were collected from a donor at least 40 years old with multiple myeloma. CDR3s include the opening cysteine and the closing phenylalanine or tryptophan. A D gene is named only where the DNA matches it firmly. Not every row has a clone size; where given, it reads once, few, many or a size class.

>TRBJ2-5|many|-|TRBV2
TGTGCCAGCAGCCTCATGGTGGACAGGACCCAGTACTTC
CASSLMVDRTQYF
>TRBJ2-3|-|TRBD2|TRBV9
TGTGCCAGCAGCGTAGATGGAGCGGGGGGGGCAGATACGCAGTATTTT
CASSVDGAGGADTQYF
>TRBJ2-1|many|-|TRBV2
TGTGCCAGCACTTCGCAAGGTCGGCTCTACAATGAGCAGTTCTTC
CASTSQGRLYNEQFF
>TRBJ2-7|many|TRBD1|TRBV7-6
TGTGCCAGCAGCTCCGGGACAGGGCTATACGAGCAGTACTTC
CASSSGTGLYEQYF
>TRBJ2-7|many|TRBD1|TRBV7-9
TGTGCCAGCAGCTTTGGGGACAGAGCCTACGAGCAGTACTTC
CASSFGDRAYEQYF
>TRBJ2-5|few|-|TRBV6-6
TGTGCCAGCAGCGAAAATGGGGGGCTGGGAGAGACCCAGTACTTC
CASSENGGLGETQYF
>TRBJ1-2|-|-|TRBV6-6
TGTGCCAGCAGTTCCGGGACGGATCATTTTAACTATGGCTACACCTTC
CASSSGTDHFNYGYTF
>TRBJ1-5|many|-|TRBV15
TGTGCCACCAGCAGAGATTATCGGCAGGGTCCTGAACTCCCTTATCAGCCCCAGCATTTT
CATSRDYRQGPELPYQPQHF
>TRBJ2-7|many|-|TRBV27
TGTGCCAGCAGGAGTAGCGGTCCCTACGAGCAGTACTTC
CASRSSGPYEQYF
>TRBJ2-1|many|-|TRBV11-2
TGTGCCAGCAGTTTCCATCAGGGAGAGCAGTTCTTC
CASSFHQGEQFF
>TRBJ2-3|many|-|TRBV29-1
TGCAGCGTTTACATAAGCACAGATACGCAGTATTTT
CSVYISTDTQYF
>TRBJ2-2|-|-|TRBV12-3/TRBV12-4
TGTGCCAGCAGCCAGAGGTCAACGAACACCGGGGAGCTGTTTTTT
CASSQRSTNTGELFF
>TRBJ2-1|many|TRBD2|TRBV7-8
TGTGCCAGCAGCTTAGGACTAGCGGCCTACAATGAGCAGTTCTTC
CASSLGLAAYNEQFF
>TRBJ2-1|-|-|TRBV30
TGTGCCTGGAGCGAGCAGGGAGTGTCCAATGAGCAGTTCTTT
CAWSEQGVSNEQFF
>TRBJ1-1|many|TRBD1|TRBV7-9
TGTGCCAGCAGCCGATACCGACTCCGGGACAGGGGCACTGAAGCTTTCTTT
CASSRYRLRDRGTEAFF
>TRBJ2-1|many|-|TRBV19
TGTGCCAGTAGTATAGATCTATTAGGGGGAGGGCCGTCCTACAATGAGCAGTTCTTC
CASSIDLLGGGPSYNEQFF
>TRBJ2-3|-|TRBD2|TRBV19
TGTGCCAGTAGTATAAGCGGGAGATCAGATACGCAGTATTTT
CASSISGRSDTQYF
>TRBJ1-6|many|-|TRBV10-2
TGCGCCAGCAGTGAGGCGGGGGAAGGCAATTCACCCCTCCACTTT
CASSEAGEGNSPLHF
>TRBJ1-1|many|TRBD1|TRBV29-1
TGCAGCGCGGGGCGGGGGACAGGGAACACTGAAGCTTTCTTT
CSAGRGTGNTEAFF
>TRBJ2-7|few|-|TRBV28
TGTGCCAGCAGTTTCCGTGTAGGGGGCTACGAGCAGTACTTC
CASSFRVGGYEQYF
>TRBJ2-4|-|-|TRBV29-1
TGCAGCGTTGAAAGTGGCCTCAAAAACATTCAGTACTTC
CSVESGLKNIQYF
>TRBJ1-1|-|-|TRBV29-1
TGCAGCGTCCAGGGACGGGGTCTAAAAGCCTTCTTT
CSVQGRGLKAFF
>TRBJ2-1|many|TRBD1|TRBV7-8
TGTGCCAGCAGCTTGATGGCAGGGGGTTACAATGAGCAGTTCTTC
CASSLMAGGYNEQFF
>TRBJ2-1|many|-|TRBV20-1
TGCAGTGCTAGAGATCTAGCACCCTACAATGAGCAGTTCTTC
CSARDLAPYNEQFF
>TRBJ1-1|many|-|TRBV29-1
TGCAGCGTTGTCCGGGACACTGAAGCTTTCTTT
CSVVRDTEAFF
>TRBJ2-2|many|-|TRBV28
TGTGCCAGCAGTAAGGGGGACGGGGAGCTGTTTTTT
CASSKGDGELFF
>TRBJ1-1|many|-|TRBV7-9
TGTGCCAGCAGCTTCCTCCGGGACAATGAAGCTTTCTTT
CASSFLRDNEAFF
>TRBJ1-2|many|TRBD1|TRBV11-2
TGTGCCAGCAGCCAGACAGGGAACAGAGGCTACACCTTC
CASSQTGNRGYTF
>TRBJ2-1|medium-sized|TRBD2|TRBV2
TGTGCCAGCAGGGGGACTAGCGGGGTCAATGAGCAGTTCTTC
CASRGTSGVNEQFF
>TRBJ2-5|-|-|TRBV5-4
TGTGCCAGCAGCTCCGGAGGGGAAGAGACCCAGTACTTC
CASSSGGEETQYF
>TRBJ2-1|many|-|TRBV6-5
TGTGCCAGCAGTTACAGAGGTGGGGGGCTAGCCTACAATGAGCAGTTCTTC
CASSYRGGGLAYNEQFF
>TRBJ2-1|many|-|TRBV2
TGTGCCAGCATCCCGAATGGCTCCTACAATGAGCAGTTCTTC
CASIPNGSYNEQFF
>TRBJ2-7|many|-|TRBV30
TGTGCCTGGAGTGTACCGCAAGATTGGGAGCAGTACTTC
CAWSVPQDWEQYF
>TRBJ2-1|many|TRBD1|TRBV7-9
TGTGCCAGCAGCCAGTGGACAGGGGGCAGCTATGAGCAGTTCTTC
CASSQWTGGSYEQFF
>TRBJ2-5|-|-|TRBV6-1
TGTGCCAGCAGCGAATTGGAGGAGACCCAGTACTTC
CASSELEETQYF
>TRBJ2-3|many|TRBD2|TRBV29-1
TGCAGCGTCATTAGCGGGGTCAGCGCAGATACGCAGTATTTT
CSVISGVSADTQYF
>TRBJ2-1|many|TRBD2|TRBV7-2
TGTGCCAGCAGCTTAGCGAAGGGACTAGCGGGAGCATCCGAGCAGTTCTTC
CASSLAKGLAGASEQFF
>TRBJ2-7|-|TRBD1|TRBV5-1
TGCGCCAGCAGCACTACGGACAGGGGTCGAAGGGAGCAGTACTTC
CASSTTDRGRREQYF
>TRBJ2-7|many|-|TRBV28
TGTGCCAGCAGCATTATTGGAACAGCGACTCGCGAGCAGTACTTC
CASSIIGTATREQYF
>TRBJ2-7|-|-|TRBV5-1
TGCGCCAGCAGCTCGCCGACTAACGGGAGTCACGAGCAGTACTTC
CASSSPTNGSHEQYF
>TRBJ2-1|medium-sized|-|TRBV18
TGTGCCAGCTCACCACCCCTAGCACGGAATGAGCAGTTCTTC
CASSPPLARNEQFF
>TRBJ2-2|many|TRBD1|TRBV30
TGTGCCTGGGAACAGGGGGCCGGGGAGCTGTTTTTT
CAWEQGAGELFF
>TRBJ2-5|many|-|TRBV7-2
TGTGCCAGCAGCTTTGGAGGGAGTGAAGGGGAGACCCAGTACTTC
CASSFGGSEGETQYF
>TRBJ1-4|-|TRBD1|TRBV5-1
TGCGCCTGCAGCTTGGCCACAGGGGATGAAAAACTGTTATTT
CACSLATGDEKLLF
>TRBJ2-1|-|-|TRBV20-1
TGCAGTGCTAGAGGGGGCAGGGGTGATGGGAATGAGCAGTTCTTC
CSARGGRGDGNEQFF
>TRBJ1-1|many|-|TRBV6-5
TGTGCCAGCAGTTCCCTCCGGGGGGGGGCCAAAGCTTTCTTT
CASSSLRGGAKAFF
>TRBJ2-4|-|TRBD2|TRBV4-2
TGTGGCATCAGCCAAGATCGGAGCGGGAGGGCCGCCTTC
CGISQDRSGRAAF
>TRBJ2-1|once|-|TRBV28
TGTGCCAGCAGTTTATTGGCCGGGACTCTCAATGAGCAGTTCTTC
CASSLLAGTLNEQFF
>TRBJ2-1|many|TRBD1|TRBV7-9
TGTGCCAGCAGTCCAGGGGGCAAAAGGCTCTTC
CASSPGGKRLF
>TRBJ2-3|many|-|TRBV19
TGTGCCAGTAGTATAAGCGGGTTCACAGATACGCAGTATTTT
CASSISGFTDTQYF
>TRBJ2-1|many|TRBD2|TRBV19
TGTGCCAGTAAAAGGCTAGCGGAGAACAATGAGCAGTTCTTC
CASKRLAENNEQFF